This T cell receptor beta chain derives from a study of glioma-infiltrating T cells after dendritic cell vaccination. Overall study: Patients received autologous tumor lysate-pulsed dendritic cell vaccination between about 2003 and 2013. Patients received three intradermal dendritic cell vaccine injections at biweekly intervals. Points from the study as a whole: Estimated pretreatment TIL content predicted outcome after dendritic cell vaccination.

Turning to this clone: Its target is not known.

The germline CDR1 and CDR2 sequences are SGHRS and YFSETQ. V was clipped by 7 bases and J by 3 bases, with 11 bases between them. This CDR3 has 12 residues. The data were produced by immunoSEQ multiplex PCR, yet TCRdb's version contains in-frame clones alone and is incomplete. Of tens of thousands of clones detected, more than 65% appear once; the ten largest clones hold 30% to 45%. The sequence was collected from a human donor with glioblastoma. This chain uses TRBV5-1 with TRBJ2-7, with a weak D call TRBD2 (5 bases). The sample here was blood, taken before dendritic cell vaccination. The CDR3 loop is CASGRSHYEQYF. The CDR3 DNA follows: TGCGCCAGCGGGAGATCCCACTACGAGCAGTACTTC.